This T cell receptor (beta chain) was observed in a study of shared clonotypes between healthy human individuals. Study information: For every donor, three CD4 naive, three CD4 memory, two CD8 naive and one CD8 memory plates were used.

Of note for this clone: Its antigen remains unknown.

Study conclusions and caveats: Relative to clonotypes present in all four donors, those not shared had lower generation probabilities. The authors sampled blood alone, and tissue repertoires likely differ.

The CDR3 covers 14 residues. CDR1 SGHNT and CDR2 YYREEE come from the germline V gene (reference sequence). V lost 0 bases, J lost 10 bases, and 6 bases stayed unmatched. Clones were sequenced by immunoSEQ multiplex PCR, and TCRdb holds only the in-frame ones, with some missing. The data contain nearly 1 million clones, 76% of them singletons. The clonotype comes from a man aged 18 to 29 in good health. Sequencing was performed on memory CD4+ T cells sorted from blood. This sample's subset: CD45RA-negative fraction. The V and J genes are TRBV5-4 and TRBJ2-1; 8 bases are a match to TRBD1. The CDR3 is CASSLGDRLGEQFF. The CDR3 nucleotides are TGTGCCAGCAGCTTGGGGGACAGGCTTGGGGAGCAGTTCTTC.